The 14 T cell receptor beta chains given below trace back to one sample, sequenced in a study of blood T cell repertoires in COVID-19 (dated by TCRdb to the early 2020s). Library preparation was by the immunoSEQ multiplex PCR assay. Not all clones reach the TCRdb copy of this immuneACCESS table, which keeps in-frame sequences only. Checked studies attribute under half of the gap to unresolved V genes and leave the rest unexplained. The sample yields under 60,000 clones; roughly four fifths were counted once. The ten largest clones add up to 7% to 7.5% of the sample. Source material: peripheral blood. The source of these receptors is a man aged 35-49 years with acute or convalescent COVID-19.

The rearrangement uses TRBV5-1 and TRBJ1-2; D possibly corresponds to TRBD1 (6 bases). In germline, CDR1 is SGHRS, CDR2 YFSETQ. Trimming removed 0 bases at V and 2 bases at J, with 11 bases between. CDR3 length: 15 residues. CDR3 sequence reads: CASSLEAGANYGYTF. The CDR3 DNA follows: TGCGCCAGCAGCTTGGAAGCAGGGGCAAACTATGGCTACACCTTC.

V is TRBV3-1 (or the pseudogene TRBV3-2) and J is TRBJ2-1; D is perhaps TRBD1 (6 bases). Trimming took 1 base from V and 8 from J, leaving 9 bases between them. The CDR3 has 13 amino acids. The V gene's germline CDR1 is LGHDT and CDR2 YNNKEL (reference sequence). The CDR3 DNA reads TGTGCCAGCAGCCAAGCCAGGGGCGATGAGCAGTTCTTC. Its translation: CASSQARGDEQFF.

The chain has TRBV24-1 and TRBJ1-1; 7 bases align to TRBD1. Per the germline V gene, CDR1 is KGHDR and CDR2 is SFDVKD. CDR3 length: 16 residues. Trimming at V came to 4 bases and at J to 5 bases, leaving 12 bases not matched to a gene. This CDR3 reads CATSDPTKQGGTEAFF. CDR3 sequence (DNA): TGTGCCACCAGTGACCCCACGAAGCAGGGGGGAACTGAAGCTTTCTTT.

The chain joins TRBV29-1 to TRBJ2-5, with TRBD1 matching 11 bases. This CDR3 contains 14 residues. Germline CDR1 SQVTM, CDR2 ANQGSEA. Trimming took 8 bases from V and 4 from J; bases not matched to a gene: 9. CDR3 loop: CSLRGTGGGETQYF. The CDR3 region has the DNA TGCAGCTTAAGGGGGACAGGGGGAGGAGAGACCCAGTACTTC.

The chain combines TRBV11-2 with TRBJ2-3, with 11 bases aligning to TRBD2. Germline V gene data show CDR1 as SGHAT and CDR2 as FQNNGV. The CDR3 has 16 amino acids. V lost 0 bases to trimming and J lost 9 bases; unmatched junction nucleotides: 8. The CDR3 nucleotides are TGTGCCAGCAGCTTAGAGCCTAGCGGGGGGAGAGGGACGCAGTATTTT. Protein sequence: CASSLEPSGGRGTQYF.

This sequence joins TRBV6-6 and TRBJ1-1, with 7 bases matching TRBD1. Germline V CDR1 and CDR2: MNHNY, SVGAGI (reference sequence). The CDR3 is 15 residues long. The junction had 9 bases not matched to a gene; V was cut back by 2 bases and J by 6 bases. DNA of the CDR3: TGTGCCAGCAGTTACCAGGGACAGCGATTAGCTGAAGCTTTCTTT. Residues: CASSYQGQRLAEAFF.

The rearrangement joins TRBV5-1 to TRBJ1-2; 9 positions agree with TRBD1. Losses at the gene ends were 4 bases for V and 4 bases for J; bases not matched to a gene: 2. Germline CDR1 reads SGHRS; CDR2 reads YFSETQ. The CDR3 contains 13 residues. CDR3 in amino acids: CASSQDRGYGYTF. CDR3 sequence (DNA): TGCGCCAGCAGCCAGGACAGGGGCTATGGCTACACCTTC. Complete variable domain (other parts from reference TRBV5-1 and TRBJ1-2): KAGVTQTPRYLIKTRGQQVTLSCSPISGHRSVSWYQQTPGQGLQFLFEYFSETQRNKGNFPGRFSGRQFSNSRSEMNVSTLELGDSALYLCASSQDRGYGYTFGSGTRLTVV.

This clone was seen only once. This chain joins TRBV19 and TRBJ1-4, with TRBD1 as a possible D gene (6 bases). Germline assignment: CDR1 LNHDA and CDR2 SQIVND (reference sequence). The CDR3 length is 13 residues. Deletions cut 7 bases from V and 4 bases from J, with 10 bases between. The CDR3: CASKRTVNEKLFF. For the CDR3, the DNA is TGTGCCAGTAAGCGGACAGTTAATGAAAAACTGTTTTTT.

This clone came up a few times. The rearrangement links TRBV27 to TRBJ1-6, with a possible D match to TRBD1 (6 bases). Trimming shortened V by 3 bases and J by 6 bases, and 9 bases separated the two germline ends. Germline V lookup: CDR1 MNHEY, CDR2 SMNVEV (reference sequence). This CDR3 region has 14 residues. CDR3 nucleotides: TGTGCCAGCAGTTTCCGACAGGTTAATTCACCCCTCCACTTT. Protein sequence: CASSFRQVNSPLHF.

This chain links TRBV30 with TRBJ2-7; D is unresolved. The V and J ends lost 0 bases and 2 bases respectively, with 14 bases between them. This CDR3 is built from 15 residues. Germline lookup yields CDR1 GTSNPN and CDR2 SVGIG (reference sequence). CDR3 sequence (DNA): TGTGCCTGGAGTGTACGCGGCAGTTCCACCTACGAGCAGTACTTC. This gives the protein CAWSVRGSSTYEQYF.

This rearrangement joins TRBV5-1 to TRBJ1-2; D may be TRBD1 (6 bases). This CDR3 region has 14 residues. Germline CDR1 SGHRS, CDR2 YFSETQ. With 2 bases removed from V and 4 bases from J, the gap between germline ends came to 12 bases. CDR3 sequence reads: CASSFPGTPYGYTF. In DNA form, the CDR3 reads TGCGCCAGCAGCTTCCCCGGGACACCCTATGGCTACACCTTC.

The chain links TRBV9 to TRBJ1-1; 7 positions match TRBD1. The germline CDR1 and CDR2 sequences are SGDLS and YYNGEE. The CDR3 is 18 amino acids. The V segment lost 1 base and the J segment 4 bases; nucleotides outside the gene matches: 16. Here the CDR3 DNA reads TGTGCCAGCAGCGTACTACGTTCCGGGACAGCCAGGGGCACTGAAGCTTTCTTT. Its protein product is CASSVLRSGTARGTEAFF.

The rearrangement uses TRBV7-9 and TRBJ2-3, with D possibly being TRBD1 (6 bases). The germline gives CDR1 SEHNR, CDR2 FQNEAQ (reference sequence). The CDR3 length is 14 residues. The V and J ends lost 8 bases and 0 bases respectively, with 12 bases between them. CDR3 DNA: TGTGCCAGCCGTCGGGACATTAGCACAGATACGCAGTATTTT. Its protein is CASRRDISTDTQYF.

The chain couples TRBV19 to TRBJ2-7, with 7 bases lining up with TRBD2. With V trimmed by 5 bases and J by 1 base, 8 bases remained unmatched. The CDR3 runs to 15 residues. From germline, CDR1 is LNHDA and CDR2 SQIVND (reference sequence). CDR3 in DNA: TGTGCCAGTAGTTTTCCCGGGACTACTTCCTACGAGCAGTACTTC. Protein sequence: CASSFPGTTSYEQYF.